A single sample gave rise to the 22 T cell receptor beta chains below, sequenced in a study of tumor-infiltrating lymphocytes in primary liver carcinoma. The source of the blood RNA was unsorted whole blood, and germline DNA was extracted as well. Researchers generated TCR beta cDNA from approximately 500 ng of total RNA, relying on a constant-region primer. Each TCR beta library was derived from three nested multiplex PCR rounds that employed slightly modified ARM-PCR. Forward primers for TRBV1-TRBV30 and a C-beta reverse primer served the first two PCR rounds, at roughly 10 cycles each. Each CDR3 protein is one row after TCRdb ran MiXCR on the multiplex PCR reads. The profile shows 300,000 to 400,000 distinct CDR3 sequences, around 60% of them singletons. Sequencing was performed on peripheral blood. The receptors originated from a man aged 35 to 55 with primary liver carcinoma and hepatitis B virus infection.

Regarding this clonotype: This clone may be a read error of a much larger clone one base away. The rearrangement links TRBV12-3 or TRBV12-4 to TRBJ1-5, with D possibly TRBD1 on 6 matching bases. The V end was cut by 7 bases, the J end by 1 base, with 11 bases between. The CDR3 is 14 amino acids. CDR3 in DNA: TGTGCCAGCATAGAGGGGGTCAGCAATCAGCCCCAGCATTTT. Its translation is CASIEGVSNQPQHF.

This clonotype was detected ten times or more. The J gene is TRBJ2-2, the V gene TRBV12-3 or TRBV12-4, with TRBD2 matching over 11 bases. The V gene end was trimmed by 6 bases and the J gene end by 6 bases; junction bases not matched to a gene: 6. The CDR3 has 15 residues. CDR3 protein: CASSSTSGSPGELFF. The CDR3 nucleotides are TGTGCCAGCAGCTCCACTAGCGGGAGCCCCGGGGAGCTGTTTTTT.

On this clonotype: This may stem from a read error, because a much larger clone lies one nucleotide away. V is TRBV6-1 and J is TRBJ2-6; no clear D. This CDR3 region has 11 residues. The germline CDR1 and CDR2 sequences are MNHNS and SASEGT. The CDR3 DNA reads TGTGCCAGCAGTGGGGCCAACGTCCTGGCTTTC. Protein sequence: CASSGANVLAF.

This rearrangement joins TRBV7-3 to TRBJ2-3, with D tentatively TRBD2 (6 bases). Trimming removed 5 bases from V and 3 bases from J, with 15 bases in between. CDR1 SGHTA and CDR2 FQGTGA come from the germline V gene. The CDR3 sequence is 15 residues long. The CDR3 nucleotides read TGTGCCAGCAGCGGCACTGGGGGGAGGACAGATACGCAGTATTTT. This translates into CASSGTGGRTDTQYF. The variable domain in full, with the rest retrieved from reference TRBV7-3 and TRBJ2-3, is GAGVSQTPSNKVTEKGKYVELRCDPISGHTALYWYRQSLGQGPEFLIYFQGTGAADDSGLPNDRFFAVRPEGSVSTLKIQRTERGDSAVYLCASSGTGGRTDTQYFGPGTRLTVL.

Comments on this clonotype: A much bigger clone sits one base away, suggesting this may be a read error. J is TRBJ2-7 and V is TRBV7-9; D is tentatively TRBD1 or TRBD2 (5 bases each). There are 16 residues in the CDR3. Germline lookup yields CDR1 SEHNR and CDR2 FQNEAQ (reference sequence). The chain's CDR3 is CGSSSLPGAGPYEQYF. Written as DNA, the CDR3 is TGTGGCAGCAGCTCCCTCCCCGGGGCTGGGCCCTACGAGCAGTACTTC. The whole variable domain, filled in from reference TRBV7-9 and TRBJ2-7, reads DTGVSQNPRHKITKRGQNVTFRCDPISEHNRLYWYRQTLGQGPEFLTYFQNEAQLEKSRLLSDRFSAERPKGSFSTLEIQRTEQGDSAMYLCGSSSLPGAGPYEQYFGPGTRLTVT.

Concerning this clonotype itself: This may come from a read error, since a much larger clone is one base off. This rearrangement joins TRBV6-5 to TRBJ2-7, with D unclear. The CDR3 contains 15 residues. Trimming took off 6 bases at V and 0 bases at J, with 15 bases between the two ends. Germline V gene sequence: CDR1 MNHEY, CDR2 SVGAGI. The DNA of the CDR3 is TGTGCCAGCAGCACCGGGTCGGCCAGCTCCTACGAGCAGTACTTC. Translated: CASSTGSASSYEQYF.

The chain links TRBV5-1 to TRBJ2-4; unclear D gene. V gave up 4 bases and J gave up 6 bases, with 5 bases separating them. From germline, CDR1 is SGHRS and CDR2 YFSETQ. The CDR3 consists of 11 residues. DNA of the CDR3: TGCGCCAGCAGCGATGCAAACATTCAGTACTTC. Its translation: CASSDANIQYF.

Note on this clonotype: The junction departs from germline at one end; a sequencing error may be responsible. This sequence joins TRBV11-2 and TRBJ2-2; possible D gene TRBD2, 5 bases. Germline CDR1 SGHAT, CDR2 FQNNGV. This CDR3 has 12 residues. CDR3 loop: CVSSLRAGELLF. The CDR3 DNA reads as TGTGTCAGCAGCTTGCGGGCCGGGGAGCTGCTTTTT.

A few counts support this clonotype. The chain has TRBV6-5 and TRBJ2-1; 8 bases fit TRBD1. The CDR3 has 15 amino acids. Germline assignment: CDR1 MNHEY and CDR2 SVGAGI. After removal of 4 bases from V and 0 bases from J, the junction contained 2 bases not matched to a gene. The CDR3, as DNA: TGTGCCAGCAGTTGGACAGGGAGCTCCTACAATGAGCAGTTCTTC. Translation gives CASSWTGSSYNEQFF.

The sample holds many counts of this clonotype. The V and J genes are TRBV11-1 and TRBJ2-7; 7 positions agree with TRBD1. This CDR3 has 14 residues. The V gene end was trimmed by 6 bases and the J gene end by 2 bases; junction bases not matched to a gene: 7. In germline, CDR1 is SGHAT, CDR2 FQDESV (reference sequence). This CDR3 reads CASRSGTETYEQYF. In DNA, the CDR3 is TGTGCCAGCAGGTCCGGGACAGAGACCTACGAGCAGTACTTC. The full variable domain, completed using reference TRBV11-1 and TRBJ2-7, is EAEVAQSPRYKITEKSQAVAFWCDPISGHATLYWYRQILGQGPELLVQFQDESVVDDSQLPKDRFSAERLKGVDSTLKIQPAELGDSAMYLCASRSGTETYEQYFGPGTRLTVT.

This clonotype was seen ten or more times. As DNA, the CDR3 is TGTGCCAGCAGCTTAGAAGGGGGGCCCTGGTACGAGCAGTACTTC. This translates into CASSLEGGPWYEQYF. The V gene is TRBV11-2, the J gene TRBJ2-7; D possibly uses TRBD1 or TRBD2 (6 bases each). Trimming stripped 0 bases from V and 4 bases from J, with 13 bases between. CDR1 SGHAT and CDR2 FQNNGV come from the germline V gene. This CDR3 spans 15 amino acids.

About this clonotype: Likely a read error: the CDR3 ends without its conserved phenylalanine or tryptophan. The chain combines TRBV11-2 with TRBJ2-3; D may correspond to TRBD1 or TRBD2 (5 bases each). CDR1 and CDR2 from the germline V gene are SGHAT and FQNNGV. This CDR3 has 16 residues. CDR3 sequence: CASSLVPGRYTDTQYS. The CDR3, as DNA: TGTGCCAGCAGCTTAGTCCCGGGACGGTACACAGATACACAGTATTCT.

A remark on this clonotype: Germline and junction disagree at one end, which may indicate a read error. V gene TRBV11-2 combines with J gene TRBJ2-1, with 7 bases fitting TRBD1. The CDR3 contains 15 residues. From germline, CDR1 is SGHAT and CDR2 FQNNGV. The CDR3 region is CSSSYDRDSDNEQFF. As DNA, the CDR3 is TGTTCCAGCAGCTACGACAGGGATAGCGACAATGAGCAGTTCTTC.

The sample holds a few counts of this clonotype. The rearrangement links TRBV10-3 to TRBJ2-4, with 9 positions matching TRBD1. The germline V gene encodes CDR1 ENHRY and CDR2 SYGVKD. The junction had 5 bases not matched to a gene; V was cut back by 7 bases and J by 7 bases. The CDR3 runs to 13 residues. In DNA, the CDR3 is TGTGCCATCACTGGGACAGGGAGGAACATTCAGTACTTC. Translated, it gives CAITGTGRNIQYF.

The gene calls are TRBV19 and TRBJ2-7, with D possibly matching TRBD1 (6 bases). Germline CDR1 reads LNHDA; CDR2 reads SQIVND (reference sequence). The V end was cut by 6 bases, the J end by 5 bases, with 14 bases between. This CDR3 is built from 13 residues. The CDR3 DNA reads as TGTGCCAGTAGCCTCATCGACAGGAACGAGCAGTACTTC. This translates into CASSLIDRNEQYF. Drawing the rest from reference TRBV19 and TRBJ2-7, the complete variable domain is DGGITQSPKYLFRKEGQNVTLSCEQNLNHDAMYWYRQDPGQGLRLIYYSQIVNDFQKGDIAEGYSVSREKKESFPLTVTSAQKNPTAFYLCASSLIDRNEQYFGPGTRLTVT.

This clonotype has only a few counts. J is TRBJ2-1 and V is TRBV13; TRBD2 might be the D (6 bases). Germline CDR1 and CDR2: PRHDT and FYEKMQ (reference sequence). CDR3 length: 17 amino acids. The V end was cut by 3 bases, the J end by 0 bases, with 15 bases between. The CDR3 here is CASSFDGSLSSYNEQFF. The CDR3 nucleotides are TGTGCCAGCAGCTTCGACGGGAGTCTAAGCTCCTACAATGAGCAGTTCTTC.

Turning to this clonotype: Possible read error: a much larger clone is one base away. V usage is TRBV5-6 and J usage is TRBJ1-1; no definite D call. There are 13 residues in the CDR3. Germline V gives CDR1 SGHDT, CDR2 YYEEEE. CDR3 residues: CASSSGWATAAFF. The CDR3, as DNA: TGTGCCAGCAGCTCCGGCTGGGCCACTGCAGCTTTCTTT.

As for this clonotype: A much larger clonotype is one base distant, so this may be a read error. The chain links TRBV6-5 to TRBJ2-6, with D hard to call. Germline values: CDR1 MNHEY, CDR2 SVGAGI. This CDR3 contains 15 residues. Written as DNA, the CDR3 is TGTGCCATCAGTAAGCCGGGTTCTGGGGCCAACGTCCTGACTTTC. Amino acid sequence: CAISKPGSGANVLTF.

Turning to this clonotype: This may arise from a read error, as a much more abundant clone is one base away. CDR3 protein: CTSSRGASYNSPLHF. CDR3 coding DNA: TGTACCAGCAGCCGGGGGGCCAGCTATAATTCACCCCTCCACTTT. The chain links TRBV6-5 to TRBJ1-6; the D gene is possibly TRBD1 (6 bases). Germline V gives CDR1 MNHEY, CDR2 SVGAGI. This CDR3 is 15 amino acids long.

A single count supports this clonotype. The chain has TRBV29-1 and TRBJ2-1, with no clear D. The CDR3 contains 10 residues. CDR1 and CDR2 from the germline V gene are SQVTM and ANQGSEA. DNA of the CDR3: TGCAACGGGCCCCACAATGAGCAGTTCTTC. This translates into CNGPHNEQFF.

This clonotype appeared once. No conserved phenylalanine or tryptophan is present at the end of the CDR3, so a read error is the likely explanation. The chain uses TRBV29-1 and TRBJ2-7; D gene ambiguous. CDR3 length equals 12 residues. Looked up from germline, CDR1 is SQVTM and CDR2 is ANQGSEA. V was pared by 6 bases and J by 0 bases, with 9 bases between. This CDR3 is CSVTSCSYEQYS. DNA for the CDR3: TGCAGCGTGACTTCATGCTCCTACGAGCAGTACTCC.

As to this clonotype: Relative to the germline gene, one junction end is altered; a read error may explain this. For the CDR3, the DNA is TGTGCCAGCAGCGCTCGAGAGGCAGGGGGCACAGATACGCAGTACTTT. The encoded protein is CASSAREAGGTDTQYF. The chain carries TRBV11-2 and TRBJ2-3; 8 bases fit TRBD1. Germline CDR1 SGHAT, CDR2 FQNNGV. This CDR3 contains 16 residues.